Listed here are 23 T cell receptor beta chains from one sample, sequenced in a study of blood T cell repertoires in COVID-19. Clones were read by immunoSEQ multiplex PCR, and TCRdb kept only the in-frame ones, dropping some. This table holds under 150,000 clones, approximately 88% found once. Input material: peripheral blood. The receptors were gathered from a man in his 70s with active COVID-19.

The chain combines TRBV11-2 with TRBJ2-7; D remains unclear. This CDR3 has 11 residues. Per the germline V gene, CDR1 is SGHAT and CDR2 is FQNNGV. The V end was cut by 5 bases, the J end by 4 bases, with 6 bases between. The CDR3 nucleotides read TGTGCCAGCAGCCCCCAGTACGAGCAGTACTTC. Translated: CASSPQYEQYF.

J is TRBJ2-1 and V is TRBV27, with D possibly TRBD1 on 6 matching bases. Trimming took 5 bases from V and 7 from J, leaving 9 bases between them. Germline assignment: CDR1 MNHEY and CDR2 SMNVEV (reference sequence). This CDR3 comprises 12 residues. The CDR3 DNA sequence: TGTGCCAGCAGTGCCAGGGGAAATGAGCAGTTCTTC. As protein: CASSARGNEQFF.

The V and J genes are TRBV9 and TRBJ2-3, with 16 positions matching TRBD2. This CDR3 is 21 amino acids long. V shed 0 bases, J shed 7 bases, and the junction held 17 bases outside the gene matches. Germline V gene data show CDR1 as SGDLS and CDR2 as YYNGEE. DNA for the CDR3: TGTGCCAGCAGCGTAGTGGGTCTATCCTTGGGACTAGCGGGAGGGCCGAATACGCAGTATTTT. As protein: CASSVVGLSLGLAGGPNTQYF.

This rearrangement joins TRBV18 to TRBJ1-4; no definite D call. The V end lost 1 base, the J end lost 10 bases, and 10 bases lay between the germline ends. The CDR3 has 13 residues. The germline CDR1 and CDR2 sequences are KGHSH and LQKENI. CDR3 nucleotide sequence: TGTGCCAGCTCACCACTTAGTGAGGGAAAACTGTTTTTT. As protein: CASSPLSEGKLFF. The whole variable domain, remainder taken from reference TRBV18 and TRBJ1-4, is NAGVMQNPRHLVRRRGQEARLRCSPMKGHSHVYWYRQLPEEGLKFMVYLQKENIIDESGMPKERFSAEFPKEGPSILRIQQVVRGDSAAYFCASSPLSEGKLFFGSGTQLSVL.

This clone has a handful of counts. The chain uses TRBV28 and TRBJ2-7; 7 bases line up with TRBD1. The CDR3 sequence is 13 residues long. V lost 6 bases, J lost 2 bases, and 4 bases stayed unmatched. Germline CDR1 MDHEN, CDR2 SYDVKM. In nucleotides, the CDR3 is TGTGCCAGCAGCTCGGGACAGCCCTACGAGCAGTACTTC. This gives the protein CASSSGQPYEQYF.

The chain carries TRBV5-1 and TRBJ2-7; D uncertain. V shed 5 bases and J shed 0 bases, with 12 bases lying between them. Germline V CDR1 and CDR2: SGHRS, YFSETQ. This CDR3 region has 14 residues. In nucleotides, the CDR3 is TGCGCCAGCAGTTTGCCCTCTAGCTCCTACGAGCAGTACTTC. It encodes CASSLPSSSYEQYF.

The chain joins TRBV20-1 to TRBJ2-7; weak D call: TRBD2 (7 bases). CDR3 length equals 15 residues. The ends were cut back, 3 bases at V and 3 bases at J, with 18 bases in the middle. Germline V gives CDR1 DFQATT, CDR2 SNEGSKA (reference sequence). The CDR3 reads CSASRGGGPDYEQYF. The DNA of the CDR3 is TGCAGTGCTAGTAGGGGGGGAGGGCCGGACTACGAGCAGTACTTC.

The V and J genes are TRBV11-3 and TRBJ2-1, with 7 bases that match TRBD2. This CDR3 is 13 amino acids long. Germline V gene sequence: CDR1 SGHNT, CDR2 YENEEA. V dropped 1 base and J dropped 6; count of bases not matched to a gene: 0. CDR3 DNA sequence: TGTGCCAGCAGCTTAGGGACTAGCAATGAGCAGTTCTTC. Protein: CASSLGTSNEQFF.

The chain recombines TRBV11-3 with TRBJ2-3; perhaps TRBD2 as D (6 bases). CDR3 length: 18 amino acids. Trimming removed 5 bases at V and 1 base at J, with 22 bases between. From germline, CDR1 is SGHNT and CDR2 YENEEA. CDR3: CASSLNLLGGARTDTQYF. The CDR3 DNA follows: TGTGCCAGCAGCCTAAATCTACTAGGCGGGGCACGCACAGATACGCAGTATTTT.

The chain is built from TRBV11-1 and TRBJ2-1; 12 nucleotides agree with TRBD2. CDR3 size: 16 residues. V lost 5 bases, J lost 8 bases, and 10 bases stayed unmatched. Per germline, CDR1 SGHAT and CDR2 FQDESV (reference sequence). CDR3 loop: CASSRLAGEVIDEQFF. For the CDR3, the DNA is TGTGCCAGCAGCCGACTAGCGGGAGAGGTTATCGATGAGCAGTTCTTC.

The chain has TRBV6-2 or TRBV6-3 and TRBJ2-1; 7 bases are shared with TRBD1. V gave up 6 bases and J gave up 2 bases; unmatched junction bases: 19. Germline assignment: CDR1 MNHEY and CDR2 SVGEGT. The CDR3 is made up of 19 amino acids. CDR3 sequence: CASSLIRTGLYRAYNEQFF. The CDR3, as DNA: TGTGCCAGCAGCCTCATTCGGACAGGATTATACAGGGCCTACAATGAGCAGTTCTTC.

The chain is built from TRBV10-3 and TRBJ2-5; 9 nucleotides match TRBD1. Germline values: CDR1 ENHRY, CDR2 SYGVKD. The CDR3 sequence is 15 residues long. The V segment lost 7 bases and the J segment 3 bases; nucleotides outside the gene matches: 9. The CDR3 here is CAINGPGQGKETQYF. In DNA form, the CDR3 reads TGTGCCATCAATGGGCCGGGACAGGGAAAAGAGACCCAGTACTTC.

This chain uses TRBV6-5 with TRBJ2-7; D gene unclear. V was cut by 7 bases and J by 0 bases, with 13 bases left in between. The CDR3 spans 14 residues. Germline loops: CDR1 MNHEY, CDR2 SVGAGI. The CDR3 loop reads CASKARPFSYEQYF. Here the CDR3 DNA reads TGTGCCAGCAAAGCGCGACCCTTCTCCTACGAGCAGTACTTC.

The chain is built from TRBV18 and TRBJ2-1; D is possibly TRBD2 (5 bases). This CDR3 comprises 12 residues. CDR1 KGHSH and CDR2 LQKENI come from the germline V gene. With 2 bases removed from V and 9 bases from J, the gap between germline ends came to 8 bases. In nucleotides, the CDR3 is TGTGCCAGCTCACCATCAGCGGTTGAGCAGTTCTTC. Its protein is CASSPSAVEQFF.

The chain combines TRBV2 with TRBJ1-1, with 7 bases lining up with TRBD1. The CDR3 runs to 14 residues. From germline, CDR1 is SNHLY and CDR2 FYNNEI. Unmatched junction bases numbered 4, after V lost 3 bases and J lost 3 bases. The CDR3 nucleotides are TGTGCCAGCAGTGAGTTGGGACAGTACACTGAAGCTTTCTTT. Its protein is CASSELGQYTEAFF. Filled out from reference TRBV2 and TRBJ1-1, the complete variable domain reads EPEVTQTPSHQVTQMGQEVILRCVPISNHLYFYWYRQILGQKVEFLVSFYNNEISEKSEIFDDQFSVERPDGSNFTLKIRSTKLEDSAMYFCASSELGQYTEAFFGQGTRLTVV.

This rearrangement joins TRBV28 to TRBJ1-1; possibly TRBD1 for D (5 bases). There are 15 residues in the CDR3. The germline V gene encodes CDR1 MDHEN and CDR2 SYDVKM. Deletions cut 2 bases from V and 0 bases from J, with 10 bases between. The CDR3 DNA sequence: TGTGCCAGCAGTTTACCGACAGAGCTGAACACTGAAGCTTTCTTT. This sequence encodes CASSLPTELNTEAFF.

In its sample, this clone was seen a few times. Other DNA sequences from this sample encode an identical CDR3 as well. The V and J genes are TRBV11-1 and TRBJ2-2; TRBD1 matches 12 bases. The CDR3 length is 16 residues. The V gene's germline CDR1 is SGHAT and CDR2 FQDESV (reference sequence). V gave up 5 bases and J gave up 6 bases; unmatched junction bases: 7. The CDR3 is CASSQGQGASAGELFF. The CDR3 DNA follows: TGTGCCAGCAGCCAGGGACAGGGGGCCTCGGCCGGGGAGCTGTTTTTT.

J is TRBJ1-1 and V is TRBV30, with a weak D call TRBD1 (6 bases). This CDR3 contains 12 residues. Germline lookup yields CDR1 GTSNPN and CDR2 SVGIG (reference sequence). V dropped 4 bases and J dropped 5 bases, with 11 bases sitting between them. The CDR3 DNA reads as TGTGCCTGGAACCGGCAGGGGACTGAAGCTTTCTTT. It translates to CAWNRQGTEAFF. The full variable domain, completed using reference TRBV30 and TRBJ1-1, is SQTIHQWPATLVQPVGSPLSLECTVEGTSNPNLYWYRQAAGRGLQLLFYSVGIGQISSEVPQNLSASRPQDRQFILSSKKLLLSDSGFYLCAWNRQGTEAFFGQGTRLTVV.

V and J are TRBV24-1 and TRBJ2-3; D unresolved. The V gene's germline CDR1 is KGHDR and CDR2 SFDVKD. The CDR3 totals 14 residues. With 1 base removed from V and 4 bases from J, the gap between germline ends came to 8 bases. The CDR3: CATSDLGAADTQYF. The DNA of the CDR3 is TGTGCCACCAGTGATTTAGGAGCAGCAGATACGCAGTATTTT.

V and J are TRBV29-1 and TRBJ1-2; 11 bases fit TRBD1. Germline V gene data show CDR1 as SQVTM and CDR2 as ANQGSEA. V lost 6 bases, J lost 5 bases, and 8 bases stayed unmatched. This CDR3 spans 14 amino acids. Here the CDR3 DNA reads TGCAGCGTCATAACCGGGACAGGGGGTTATGGCTACACCTTC. Its protein product is CSVITGTGGYGYTF.

The rearrangement joins TRBV30 to TRBJ1-1, with TRBD1 matching 8 bases. The CDR3 spans 12 residues. The germline V gene encodes CDR1 GTSNPN and CDR2 SVGIG (reference sequence). Germline trimming cut 5 bases from V and 6 bases from J; bases unmatched to any gene: 5. CDR3 sequence (DNA): TGTGCCTGGGACAGGGGCGGCGCTGAAGCTTTCTTT. This codes for CAWDRGGAEAFF. The full variable domain, in which reference TRBV30 and TRBJ1-1 provide the parts outside the CDR3, is SQTIHQWPATLVQPVGSPLSLECTVEGTSNPNLYWYRQAAGRGLQLLFYSVGIGQISSEVPQNLSASRPQDRQFILSSKKLLLSDSGFYLCAWDRGGAEAFFGQGTRLTVV.

The J gene is TRBJ1-4, the V gene TRBV27, with D unresolved. Germline lookup yields CDR1 MNHEY and CDR2 SMNVEV (reference sequence). The germline V and J ends were trimmed by 5 bases and 3 bases, with 10 bases remaining between them. This CDR3 region has 14 residues. The CDR3 coding sequence is TGTGCCAGCAGTCGGCGAGGGTCTAATGAAAAACTGTTTTTT. Translated: CASSRRGSNEKLFF.

The chain has TRBV5-5 and TRBJ2-3; D call uncertain. Trimming left V 0 bases short and J 5 bases short, with 7 bases between. Per germline, CDR1 SGHKS and CDR2 YYEKEE (reference sequence). The CDR3 is made up of 13 amino acids. As DNA, the CDR3 is TGTGCCAGCAGCTTGGGTCCCGGAGATACGCAGTATTTT. It is translated as CASSLGPGDTQYF. Full variable domain (rest looked up from reference TRBV5-5 and TRBJ2-3): DAGVTQSPTHLIKTRGQQVTLRCSPISGHKSVSWYQQVLGQGPQFIFQYYEKEERGRGNFPDRFSARQFPNYSSELNVNALLLGDSALYLCASSLGPGDTQYFGPGTRLTVL.